Shown below are 30 T cell receptor beta chains from a single sample sequenced in a study of T-cell memory formation after mild COVID-19. A single record per CDR3 protein comes from TCRdb applying MiXCR to the 5' RACE reads. The sample has 250,000 to 300,000 distinct CDR3 sequences, around 15% seen once; the top ten hold over 20%. Sequenced input: PBMCs or a T cell subset sorted from them (not recorded which). All receptors derive from a man younger than 30 who had mild COVID-19 (a few samples of this study predate the infection). Cell type and time point are not known.

This clonotype was seen a few times. The genes are TRBV20-1 and TRBJ2-5; the D gene is possibly TRBD1 (6 bases). V was pared by 3 bases and J by 1 base, with 12 bases between. Germline assignment: CDR1 DFQATT and CDR2 SNEGSKA (reference sequence). The CDR3 consists of 14 residues. Here the CDR3 DNA reads TGCAGTGCTAGGTCAGGGGTTTCCCAAGAGACCCAGTACTTC. It specifies CSARSGVSQETQYF.

V usage is TRBV20-1 and J usage is TRBJ1-5; no clear D gene. CDR1 DFQATT and CDR2 SNEGSKA come from the germline V gene (reference sequence). V was trimmed by 3 bases and J by 1 base, leaving 10 bases between them. The CDR3 is 14 amino acids. CDR3 loop: CSASPRVSNQPQHF. CDR3 nucleotide sequence: TGCAGTGCTAGTCCGAGGGTCAGCAATCAGCCCCAGCATTTT.

This clonotype has just a few counts. This chain uses TRBV11-2 with TRBJ2-7; tentatively, D is TRBD1 (6 bases). The CDR3 runs 14 residues. Trimming took 4 bases from V and 1 from J, leaving 11 bases between them. In germline, CDR1 is SGHAT, CDR2 FQNNGV. In nucleotides, the CDR3 is TGTGCCAGCAGCTACACAGGGAAATCCTACGAGCAGTACGTC. Translated, it gives CASSYTGKSYEQYV.

The chain couples TRBV30 to TRBJ2-2; 9 positions agree with TRBD1. Germline CDR1 reads GTSNPN; CDR2 reads SVGIG (reference sequence). The V gene end was trimmed by 5 bases and the J gene end by 3 bases; junction bases not matched to a gene: 7. The CDR3 length is 15 residues. This CDR3 reads CAWGQGSTDTGELFF. The DNA of the CDR3 is TGTGCCTGGGGACAGGGGAGTACGGACACCGGGGAGCTGTTTTTT.

This clonotype was seen a few times. The gene calls are TRBV20-1 and TRBJ1-1; D call uncertain. Trimming took off 6 bases at V and 3 bases at J, with 14 bases between the two ends. There are 13 residues in the CDR3. Germline values: CDR1 DFQATT, CDR2 SNEGSKA (reference sequence). The CDR3 region is CSAESGVDTEAFF. The DNA for the CDR3 is TGCAGTGCCGAGAGTGGGGTTGACACTGAAGCTTTCTTT.

In its sample, this clonotype was seen a few times. The chain recombines TRBV5-6 with TRBJ1-2, with TRBD1 identical over 8 bases. This CDR3 region has 14 residues. Germline V gene lookup returns CDR1 SGHDT and CDR2 YYEEEE. With 2 bases clipped from V and 10 bases from J, the junction kept 10 bases outside the gene matches. CDR3 residues: CASSLEGTGRDYTF. CDR3 nucleotides: TGTGCCAGCAGCTTAGAAGGGACAGGTCGTGACTACACCTTC.

The table lists this clonotype with a few counts. Here the CDR3 DNA reads TGTGCCAGCAGCTCCCCCTTCTACGAGCAGTACTTC. It codes for CASSSPFYEQYF. V and J are TRBV7-2 and TRBJ2-7; D unresolved. Trimming shortened V by 4 bases and J by 3 bases, and 7 bases separated the two germline ends. The germline V gene has CDR1 SGHTA and CDR2 FQGNSA. This CDR3 is built from 12 residues. Based on the CDR3 plus reference TRBV7-2 and TRBJ2-7, the full variable domain is GAGVSQSPSNKVTEKGKDVELRCDPISGHTALYWYRQSLGQGLEFLIYFQGNSAPDKSGLPSDRFSAERTGGSVSTLTIQRTQQEDSAVYLCASSSPFYEQYFGPGTRLTVT.

The V and J genes are TRBV7-3 and TRBJ2-2, with 7 bases that match TRBD1. J gave up 4 bases and V 4 bases, and 3 bases lay outside the gene matches. Per germline, CDR1 SGHTA and CDR2 FQGTGA. The CDR3 is made up of 14 amino acids. CDR3 sequence reads: CASSSQGITGELFF. The CDR3 DNA is TGTGCCAGCAGCTCACAGGGGATCACCGGGGAGCTGTTTTTT.

This chain's CDR3 is CASSHTHTGAQYF. The CDR3 DNA reads as TGTGCCAGCAGCCACACCCATACGGGAGCGCAGTACTTC. The rearrangement links TRBV14 to TRBJ2-7, with D possibly matching TRBD2 (6 bases). CDR3 length: 13 amino acids. Trimming cost V 3 bases and J 9 bases, with 15 bases left between them. Germline assignment: CDR1 SGHDN and CDR2 FVKESK.

This clonotype was found many times. J is TRBJ2-2 and V is TRBV12-3 or TRBV12-4; TRBD2 aligns across 7 bases. With 3 bases clipped from V and 8 bases from J, the junction kept 3 bases outside the gene matches. This CDR3 spans 13 amino acids. The CDR3 loop reads CASSFRTSGELFF. The CDR3 nucleotides read TGTGCCAGCAGTTTCAGGACTAGTGGGGAGCTGTTTTTT.

This clonotype was found a few times. The chain joins TRBV4-3 to TRBJ2-7; 8 positions agree with TRBD1. The CDR3 covers 15 residues. In germline, CDR1 is LGHNA, CDR2 YSLEER. V lost 3 bases to trimming and J lost 3 bases; unmatched junction nucleotides: 7. CDR3 sequence reads: CASSQATGVFYEQYF. DNA for the CDR3: TGCGCCAGCAGCCAGGCGACAGGGGTATTCTACGAGCAGTACTTC.

The CDR3 DNA is TGTGCCAGCACCACCCTGGGACCCCCAACAGATACGCAGTATTTT. It translates to CASTTLGPPTDTQYF. This sequence joins TRBV11-2 and TRBJ2-3; D may be TRBD1 or TRBD2 (5 bases each). Germline V gene sequence: CDR1 SGHAT, CDR2 FQNNGV. V lost 7 bases to trimming and J lost 3 bases, with 17 bases between them. The CDR3 is 15 amino acids.

The CDR3 coding sequence is TGCGCCAGCAGCTTGGAACTGGCGGGGACGTACAATGAGCAGTTCTTC. This codes for CASSLELAGTYNEQFF. V usage is TRBV5-1 and J usage is TRBJ2-1; D may be TRBD2 (6 bases). The CDR3 is 16 amino acids. V gave up 0 bases and J gave up 4 bases, with 14 bases separating them. The germline V gene encodes CDR1 SGHRS and CDR2 YFSETQ.

This clonotype was found a few times. The CDR3 bases are TGCGCCAGCAGCCTGGATGCCACCATGAACACTGAAGCTTTCTTT. Protein: CASSLDATMNTEAFF. The rearrangement joins TRBV4-3 to TRBJ1-1; D is uncertain. V was pared by 4 bases and J by 0 bases, with 12 bases between. From germline, CDR1 is LGHNA and CDR2 YSLEER. This CDR3 is 15 amino acids long.

This clonotype was recorded a few times. Here the CDR3 DNA reads TGTGCCAGCAGCTTTCTGAGGGGCCAAGAGACCCAGTACTTC. Translating it yields CASSFLRGQETQYF. J is TRBJ2-5 and V is TRBV11-2; D assignment may be TRBD1 or TRBD2 (5 bases each). Trimming pared 3 bases from V and 1 base from J, leaving 9 bases between. This CDR3 has 14 amino acids. Germline CDR1 is SGHAT and CDR2 is FQNNGV.

This clonotype has more than one count but fewer than ten. J is TRBJ2-1 and V is TRBV10-2; TRBD1 matches 9 bases. This CDR3 contains 11 residues. Germline V gene data show CDR1 as WSHSY and CDR2 as SAAADI. V shed 6 bases and J 10 bases; nucleotides not matched to a gene: 1. The CDR3 sequence is CASRGTGEQFF. DNA of the CDR3: TGCGCCAGCAGGGGGACAGGGGAGCAGTTCTTC.

Here the CDR3 DNA reads TGCAGTGCTACTGTCGCTGTGGTCGGGGAGACCCAGTACTTC. Translated, it gives CSATVAVVGETQYF. The chain recombines TRBV20-1 with TRBJ2-5, with no clear D. The germline V and J ends were trimmed by 4 bases and 5 bases, with 17 bases remaining between them. This CDR3 is built from 14 residues. The germline CDR1 and CDR2 sequences are DFQATT and SNEGSKA (reference sequence).

This clonotype was seen more than once but under ten times. V gene TRBV9 combines with J gene TRBJ2-7; 9 bases match TRBD1. The germline V gene has CDR1 SGDLS and CDR2 YYNGEE. After removal of 3 bases from V and 5 bases from J, the junction contained 12 bases not matched to a gene. CDR3 length: 16 amino acids. DNA for the CDR3: TGTGCCAGCAGCGCTACCTCCGGGACAGGGTGGCACGAGCAGTACTTC. This encodes CASSATSGTGWHEQYF.

The chain is built from TRBV20-1 and TRBJ1-5; 8 nucleotides match TRBD1. Germline CDR1 reads DFQATT; CDR2 reads SNEGSKA (reference sequence). The CDR3 totals 10 residues. The CDR3, as DNA: TGCAGGGACAGGGCCCAGCCCCAGCATTTT. Residues: CRDRAQPQHF.

The chain recombines TRBV7-8 with TRBJ2-1; D is unclear. V lost 1 base and J lost 0, with 10 bases in between. The CDR3 totals 16 residues. Germline-derived CDR1 and CDR2 are SGHVS and FQNEAQ. The CDR3 bases are TGTGCCAGCAGCTTAGGGGCTACCAGCTCCTACAATGAGCAGTTCTTC. Protein product: CASSLGATSSYNEQFF. Together with reference TRBV7-8 and TRBJ2-1, the CDR3 gives the full variable domain: GAGVSQSPRYKVAKRGQDVALRCDPISGHVSLFWYQQALGQGPEFLTYFQNEAQLDKSGLPSDRFFAERPEGSVSTLKIQRTQQEDSAVYLCASSLGATSSYNEQFFGPGTRLTVL.

The V call is TRBV7-9, the J call TRBJ2-1, with TRBD2 matching over 7 bases. This CDR3 contains 13 residues. The V and J ends lost 8 bases and 5 bases, in that order; junction bases with no gene match: 6. CDR1 is SEHNR, CDR2 FQNEAQ, per germline (reference sequence). The CDR3 nucleotides read TGTGCCAGCCCCAGCGGGGAACACAATGAGCAGTTCTTC. Protein product: CASPSGEHNEQFF.

This clonotype was recorded many times. The chain recombines TRBV29-1 with TRBJ2-2; D is perhaps TRBD2 (5 bases). CDR3 length equals 15 residues. Trimming stripped 5 bases from V and 0 bases from J, with 13 bases between. Germline CDR1 SQVTM, CDR2 ANQGSEA. CDR3 in amino acids: CSVRSGLANTGELFF. In DNA, the CDR3 is TGCAGCGTTCGAAGCGGACTCGCGAACACCGGGGAGCTGTTTTTT.

This clonotype was seen only a few times. V gene TRBV10-3 combines with J gene TRBJ1-1, with D possibly TRBD1 on 5 matching bases. Germline-derived CDR1 and CDR2 are ENHRY and SYGVKD. This CDR3 is 13 amino acids long. V was pared by 6 bases and J by 1 base, with 9 bases between. The CDR3 protein is CAIRGPQNTEAFF. The CDR3 bases are TGTGCCATCAGGGGACCCCAGAACACTGAAGCTTTCTTT.

The V call is TRBV7-2, the J call TRBJ1-6; D unclear. The CDR3 has 11 amino acids. V lost 5 bases and J lost 8, with 4 bases in between. Germline CDR1 is SGHTA and CDR2 is FQGNSA. The CDR3 reads CASSLDSPLHF. In DNA form, the CDR3 reads TGTGCCAGCAGCCTGGATTCACCCCTCCACTTT.

This clonotype was found a few times. V usage is TRBV6-5 and J usage is TRBJ1-1, with D possibly being TRBD1 (5 bases). Germline assignment: CDR1 MNHEY and CDR2 SVGAGI. CDR3 size: 12 residues. Trimming cost V 6 bases and J 8 bases, with 13 bases left between them. The CDR3, as DNA: TGTGCCAGCAGGTCAACCGGGACCGAAGCTTTCTTT. This sequence encodes CASRSTGTEAFF.

This rearrangement joins TRBV20-1 to TRBJ2-7; 7 bases line up with TRBD2. The CDR3 loop spans 13 amino acids. Germline V CDR1 and CDR2: DFQATT, SNEGSKA (reference sequence). The V segment lost 6 bases and the J segment 3 bases; nucleotides outside the gene matches: 8. Written as DNA, the CDR3 is TGCAGTGCCGATAGCGGGCAGATCTACGAGCAGTACTTC. This encodes CSADSGQIYEQYF.

This chain joins TRBV4-3 and TRBJ2-3; 8 nucleotides agree with TRBD2. From germline, CDR1 is LGHNA and CDR2 YSLEER. V dropped 0 bases and J dropped 2; count of bases not matched to a gene: 4. The CDR3 has 16 residues. The CDR3 protein is CASSQDERGNTDTQYF. CDR3 sequence (DNA): TGCGCCAGCAGCCAAGATGAGCGGGGGAACACAGATACGCAGTATTTT.

This clonotype has more than one count but fewer than ten. The chain uses TRBV12-3 or TRBV12-4 and TRBJ2-4; D remains unclear. The length of the CDR3 is 15 residues. The V end was cut by 3 bases, the J end by 3 bases, with 12 bases between. Here the CDR3 reads CASSLAGVGKNIQYF. Written as DNA, the CDR3 is TGTGCCAGCAGTTTGGCCGGAGTCGGCAAAAACATTCAGTACTTC.

This chain connects TRBV7-9 to TRBJ1-5, with D unclear. The CDR3 is 14 amino acids. In germline, CDR1 is SEHNR, CDR2 FQNEAQ (reference sequence). Trimming took 2 bases from V and 11 from J, leaving 16 bases between them. CDR3 region: CASSLYPSGPSQHF. The CDR3 DNA is TGTGCCAGCAGCTTATATCCGTCGGGTCCTTCCCAGCATTTT.

There are many counts of this clonotype. This chain connects TRBV29-1 to TRBJ2-3, with 9 bases identical to TRBD1. J was trimmed by 2 bases and V by 1 base; bases with no gene match: 1. CDR3 length: 14 amino acids. In germline, CDR1 is SQVTM, CDR2 ANQGSEA. This CDR3 is CSVEGDRVTDTQYF. For the CDR3, the DNA is TGCAGCGTTGAAGGGGACAGGGTCACAGATACGCAGTATTTT.